The clone carrying this TCR beta chain was detected ten times or more. The CDR3 totals 17 residues. With 0 bases removed from V and 0 bases from J, the gap between germline ends came to 11 bases. Germline V gives CDR1 SGHDN, CDR2 FVKESK. TCRdb independently ran MiXCR on the reads; one entry per CDR3 protein. Found here are around 54,000 distinct CDR3 sequences, around 7% of them singletons; the top ten hold 15% to 20%. The sample comes from a study of patients with pleural tuberculosis. The chain carries TRBV14 and TRBJ1-4; D ambiguous. The sequence was obtained from a human donor with pleural tuberculosis. CDR3 region: CASSQDTDSATNEKLFF. The CDR3, as DNA: TGTGCCAGCAGCCAAGATACGGACTCAGCAACTAATGAAAAACTGTTTTTT. Using reference TRBV14 and TRBJ1-4 for the parts outside the CDR3, the full variable domain is EAGVTQFPSHSVIEKGQTVTLRCDPISGHDNLYWYRRVMGKEIKFLLHFVKESKQDESGMPNNRFLAERTGGTYSTLKVQPAELEDSGVYFCASSQDTDSATNEKLFFGSGTQLSVL.